The next 22 T cell receptor beta chains were all read from a single sample in a study of early T cells in non-severe SARS-CoV-2 infection. A single record per CDR3 protein comes from TCRdb applying MiXCR to the 5' RACE reads. The data show 85,000 to 100,000 distinct CDR3 sequences, more than 9.5% seen once. Sequencing input: whole blood. These receptors came from an adult who was a healthcare worker with PCR-confirmed SARS-CoV-2 infection or an uninfected control (not recorded which).

V gene TRBV3-1 combines with J gene TRBJ2-4; 7 bases agree with TRBD2. The length of the CDR3 is 16 residues. Per the germline V gene, CDR1 is LGHDT and CDR2 is YNNKEL (reference sequence). Losses at the gene ends were 8 bases for V and 5 bases for J; bases not matched to a gene: 15. CDR3 nucleotides: TGTGCCAGCCGGGAGCGGGGTCTCCCCCTACAAAACATTCAGTACTTC. Amino acids: CASRERGLPLQNIQYF.

The sample holds a few counts of this clonotype. V gene TRBV12-3 or TRBV12-4 combines with J gene TRBJ2-1, with D possibly matching TRBD1 (6 bases). The length of the CDR3 is 14 residues. Trimming pared 6 bases from V and 5 bases from J, leaving 14 bases between. CDR3 nucleotide sequence: TGTGCCAGCAGACCGGGACACAAGAACAATGAGCAGTTCTTC. This encodes CASRPGHKNNEQFF.

The chain couples TRBV7-3 to TRBJ2-5, with TRBD1 matching 8 bases. Germline CDR1 SGHTA, CDR2 FQGTGA. The ends lost 5 bases at V and 3 bases at J; junction bases unmatched: 2. This CDR3 contains 13 residues. The CDR3 reads CASSRTGKETQYF. In DNA, the CDR3 is TGTGCCAGCAGCCGGACAGGGAAAGAGACCCAGTACTTC. Full variable domain (remainder filled in from reference TRBV7-3 and TRBJ2-5): GAGVSQTPSNKVTEKGKYVELRCDPISGHTALYWYRQSLGQGPEFLIYFQGTGAADDSGLPNDRFFAVRPEGSVSTLKIQRTERGDSAVYLCASSRTGKETQYFGPGTRLLVL.

This clonotype was counted many times. The chain uses TRBV5-1 and TRBJ1-3; D uncertain. The CDR3 is 12 amino acids. V was trimmed by 5 bases and J by 3 bases, leaving 6 bases between them. CDR1 and CDR2 from the germline V gene are SGHRS and YFSETQ. The CDR3 DNA reads TGCGCCAGCAGAGCGAATGGAAACACCATATATTTT. It yields the protein CASRANGNTIYF.

This clonotype was seen at least ten times. The rearrangement joins TRBV20-1 to TRBJ2-3; D not certain. V was trimmed by 6 bases and J by 5 bases, leaving 15 bases between them. This CDR3 contains 13 residues. The germline V gene has CDR1 DFQATT and CDR2 SNEGSKA (reference sequence). DNA for the CDR3: TGCAGTGCCCAACCTGGCACCTTAGATACGCAGTATTTT. It encodes CSAQPGTLDTQYF.

The V gene is TRBV25-1, the J gene TRBJ2-1; perhaps TRBD1 as D (6 bases). Trimming took off 0 bases at V and 7 bases at J, with 13 bases between the two ends. This CDR3 comprises 15 residues. Germline V CDR1 and CDR2: MGHDK, SYGVNS. Here the CDR3 reads CASSEYGGRANEQFF. CDR3 coding DNA: TGTGCCAGCAGTGAATATGGGGGCAGGGCGAATGAGCAGTTCTTC.

This clonotype turned up a few times. This chain connects TRBV12-3 or TRBV12-4 to TRBJ2-7; perhaps TRBD1 as D (6 bases). V gave up 5 bases and J gave up 0 bases, with 20 bases separating them. The CDR3 runs to 17 residues. The CDR3 reads CASSPADRFGRSYEQYF. CDR3 in DNA: TGTGCCAGCAGTCCCGCCGACAGGTTCGGGCGCTCCTACGAGCAGTACTTC.

This clonotype was observed a handful of times. The chain couples TRBV5-1 to TRBJ2-1; possibly TRBD1 for D (5 bases). Germline V gene data show CDR1 as SGHRS and CDR2 as YFSETQ. The CDR3 sequence is 13 residues long. V lost 5 bases and J 3 bases, leaving 9 bases between the germline ends. The chain's CDR3 is CASRLGLYNEQFF. As DNA, the CDR3 is TGCGCCAGCAGACTGGGGCTCTACAATGAGCAGTTCTTC. The variable domain in full, completed from reference TRBV5-1 and TRBJ2-1, reads KAGVTQTPRYLIKTRGQQVTLSCSPISGHRSVSWYQQTPGQGLQFLFEYFSETQRNKGNFPGRFSGRQFSNSRSEMNVSTLELGDSALYLCASRLGLYNEQFFGPGTRLTVL.

This clonotype was counted at least ten times. V gene TRBV4-1 combines with J gene TRBJ2-1; D is uncertain. The germline CDR1 and CDR2 sequences are MGHRA and YSYEKL. Trimming removed 2 bases from V and 5 bases from J, with 16 bases in between. The CDR3 is 16 residues long. As DNA, the CDR3 is TGCGCCAGCAGCCAATCGCCGGCCGGATTGAACAATGAGCAGTTCTTC. Translation: CASSQSPAGLNNEQFF.

This clonotype has a count of ten or more. The gene calls are TRBV15 and TRBJ1-1, with TRBD1 as a possible D gene (6 bases). Germline-derived CDR1 and CDR2 are LNHNV and YYDKDF (reference sequence). The V gene lost 1 base and the J gene lost 7 bases, with 13 bases spanning the gap. The CDR3 is 14 amino acids. Written as DNA, the CDR3 is TGTGCCACCAGCAGAGGGGGAACACAGGGTGAAGCTTTCTTT. It is translated as CATSRGGTQGEAFF. Based on the CDR3 plus reference TRBV15 and TRBJ1-1, the full variable domain is DAMVIQNPRYQVTQFGKPVTLSCSQTLNHNVMYWYQQKSSQAPKLLFHYYDKDFNNEADTPDNFQSRRPNTSFCFLDIRSPGLGDTAMYLCATSRGGTQGEAFFGQGTRLTVV.

The chain has TRBV20-1 and TRBJ1-2; D perhaps matches TRBD1 (5 bases). V was trimmed by 5 bases and J by 0 bases, leaving 13 bases between them. The length of the CDR3 is 14 residues. Germline V gene data show CDR1 as DFQATT and CDR2 as SNEGSKA (reference sequence). CDR3 nucleotide sequence: TGCAGTGCTCTGGAGGGGAACCCTAACTATGGCTACACCTTC. It yields the protein CSALEGNPNYGYTF.

As to this clonotype: Being one base from a much bigger clone, this may be a read error. This rearrangement joins TRBV6-5 to TRBJ1-2; D perhaps matches TRBD1 (5 bases). Trimming took 9 bases from V and 4 from J, leaving 15 bases between them. This CDR3 spans 13 amino acids. Per the germline V gene, CDR1 is MNHEY and CDR2 is SVGAGI. The CDR3 sequence is CASQVRQFYGYTF. The CDR3 region has the DNA TGTGCCAGTCAGGTCAGACAGTTCTATGGCTACACCTTC.

This clonotype was observed at least ten times. This chain links TRBV7-9 with TRBJ2-3; 11 bases agree with TRBD2. The CDR3 is 16 amino acids. J was trimmed by 0 bases and V by 1 base; bases with no gene match: 0. CDR1 and CDR2 (germline): SEHNR, FQNEAQ (reference sequence). CDR3 nucleotide sequence: TGTGCCAGCAGCTTAGGACTAGCGGGGAGCACAGATACGCAGTATTTT. It is translated as CASSLGLAGSTDTQYF.

The chain couples TRBV12-3 or TRBV12-4 to TRBJ2-7; a weak D match, TRBD1 (6 bases). The ends were cut back, 6 bases at V and 9 bases at J, with 12 bases in the middle. This CDR3 spans 11 amino acids. The CDR3 nucleotides read TGTGCCAGCAGCCCAGGGGTCCTGCAGTACTTC. This codes for CASSPGVLQYF.

The chain has TRBV29-1 and TRBJ2-1, with D tentatively TRBD1 (6 bases). The CDR3 covers 18 residues. Trimming shortened V by 0 bases and J by 4 bases, and 22 bases separated the two germline ends. The germline V gene encodes CDR1 SQVTM and CDR2 ANQGSEA. CDR3 region: CSVEEVWEGQGLYNEQFF. The CDR3 DNA reads TGCAGCGTTGAAGAGGTCTGGGAAGGCCAGGGGCTTTACAATGAGCAGTTCTTC.

This clonotype was recorded at least ten times. The genes are TRBV7-9 and TRBJ2-1; 7 bases line up with TRBD1. Germline CDR1 reads SEHNR; CDR2 reads FQNEAQ (reference sequence). V was clipped by 5 bases and J by 9 bases; unmatched bases: 13. The CDR3 is 15 amino acids. CDR3 bases: TGTGCCAGCAGCCTCCGGGACAGTCCGGTGCGTGAGCAGTTCTTC. Protein sequence: CASSLRDSPVREQFF.

This clonotype was found many times. The chain links TRBV4-1 to TRBJ2-7; D gene unclear. Germline CDR1 reads MGHRA; CDR2 reads YSYEKL. The length of the CDR3 is 16 residues. V shed 4 bases and J shed 7 bases, with 23 bases lying between them. CDR3 loop: CASSPHLNQAPREQYF. The CDR3 region has the DNA TGCGCCAGCAGCCCTCATCTAAATCAGGCCCCTCGGGAGCAGTACTTC.

A remark on this clonotype: With a much larger clone just one base away, this may be a read error. The chain couples TRBV30 to TRBJ1-2; D might be TRBD1 (5 bases). Trimming removed 5 bases from V and 6 bases from J, with 19 bases in between. The CDR3 consists of 14 residues. Germline CDR1 GTSNPN, CDR2 SVGIG (reference sequence). CDR3 loop: CAWGRGTRVNGYTF. DNA of the CDR3: TGTGCCTGGGGCCGGGGGACGAGGGTCAATGGCTACACCTTC.

CDR3 residues: CASSQDGRNTEAFF. DNA for the CDR3: TGTGCCAGCAGCCAAGACGGCAGGAACACTGAAGCTTTCTTT. The V gene is TRBV4-2, the J gene TRBJ1-1, with unresolved D. Trimming stripped 0 bases from V and 1 base from J, with 6 bases between. Germline V gene lookup returns CDR1 LGHNA and CDR2 YNFKEQ. The CDR3 runs 14 residues.

This clonotype was observed a handful of times. The chain combines TRBV7-2 with TRBJ2-3, with a tentative D call TRBD2 (6 bases). V shed 3 bases and J shed 6 bases, with 19 bases lying between them. This CDR3 is built from 16 residues. The V gene's germline CDR1 is SGHTA and CDR2 FQGNSA. CDR3 amino acids: CASSLVRSRAGDTQYF. CDR3 DNA: TGTGCCAGCAGCTTGGTGCGCTCCCGCGCGGGGGATACGCAGTATTTT.

The sample holds a few counts of this clonotype. This chain links TRBV20-1 with TRBJ2-1, with 9 bases lining up with TRBD2. The CDR3 is 18 amino acids. Trimming took 5 bases from V and 4 from J; bases not matched to a gene: 18. The germline CDR1 and CDR2 sequences are DFQATT and SNEGSKA (reference sequence). The CDR3, as DNA: TGCAGTGCTTACCCCCCCCTAGCGGGGAAGATGTGGTACAATGAGCAGTTCTTC. Its translation is CSAYPPLAGKMWYNEQFF.

This clonotype has just a few counts. V gene TRBV6-5 combines with J gene TRBJ2-6, with a weak D call TRBD2 (5 bases). Trimming cost V 6 bases and J 2 bases, with 14 bases left between them. CDR3 size: 16 residues. Germline CDR1 reads MNHEY; CDR2 reads SVGAGI. The chain's CDR3 is CASRPGMEAGANVLTF. CDR3 bases: TGTGCCAGCAGGCCGGGGATGGAGGCTGGGGCCAACGTCCTGACTTTC.